The 17 T cell receptor beta chains given below trace back to one sample, sequenced in a study of T cells in localized non-small cell lung cancer (TCRdb year 2020). Libraries were made using the immunoSEQ multiplex PCR assay. TCRdb retrieved this table from immuneACCESS and kept in-frame rearrangements only. Not all clones are present; in checked studies, unresolved V genes account for under half, and no reason is known for the remainder. Recorded for this sample are over 20,000 clones; 80% to 95% of them occurred a single time. The top ten clones comprise roughly 4% of the sample. Sequenced material: peripheral blood, taken before any cancer treatment. The receptors shown here come from a female donor older than 55 with stage II squamous cell lung carcinoma.

The chain combines TRBV5-4 with TRBJ1-1, with 7 positions matching TRBD1. Trimming took 9 bases from V and 3 from J; bases not matched to a gene: 11. CDR1 SGHNT and CDR2 YYREEE come from the germline V gene (reference sequence). CDR3 size: 14 residues. The CDR3 loop reads CATGAFRGDTEAFF. CDR3 DNA sequence: TGTGCCACCGGAGCGTTCAGGGGGGACACTGAAGCTTTCTTT.

The genes are TRBV11-2 and TRBJ1-5, with D unclear. Germline CDR1 is SGHAT and CDR2 is FQNNGV. The CDR3 has 13 amino acids. V lost 2 bases and J lost 5, with 7 bases in between. The CDR3 nucleotides are TGTGCCAGCAGCTTAACGCGGGATCAGCCCCAGCATTTT. Amino acids: CASSLTRDQPQHF.

The chain carries TRBV19 and TRBJ2-1, with 11 nucleotides matching TRBD2. The CDR3 length is 14 residues. Trimming took 8 bases from V and 8 from J; bases not matched to a gene: 8. Germline assignment: CDR1 LNHDA and CDR2 SQIVND (reference sequence). Written as DNA, the CDR3 is TGTGCCAGTTCCAATAGCGGGGGGGCCCATGAGCAGTTCTTC. Amino acid sequence: CASSNSGGAHEQFF.

This clone has a handful of counts. The CDR3 is CASRRGAGETQYF. The CDR3 DNA sequence: TGCGCCAGCAGGCGGGGGGCCGGGGAGACCCAGTACTTC. The chain employs TRBV10-2 and TRBJ2-5; the match to TRBD2 covers 8 bases. V shed 6 bases, J shed 5 bases, and the junction held 5 bases outside the gene matches. CDR3 length: 13 amino acids. Germline CDR1 reads WSHSY; CDR2 reads SAAADI.

CDR3 residues: CASSWRQGALGEQYF. The CDR3 coding sequence is TGTGCCAGCAGCTGGAGACAGGGCGCCCTGGGCGAGCAGTACTTC. V is TRBV11-2 and J is TRBJ2-7, with 7 bases identical to TRBD1. Germline CDR1 and CDR2: SGHAT and FQNNGV. The CDR3 sequence is 15 residues long. Trimming cost V 4 bases and J 6 bases; bases outside gene matches: 12.

The chain couples TRBV11-2 to TRBJ1-2; the match to TRBD1 covers 7 bases. Per the germline V gene, CDR1 is SGHAT and CDR2 is FQNNGV. CDR3 length: 14 amino acids. V was clipped by 3 bases and J by 5 bases; unmatched bases: 6. Here the CDR3 reads CASSFTGEGYGYTF. The CDR3 bases are TGTGCCAGCAGCTTTACAGGGGAGGGATATGGCTACACCTTC.

The gene calls are TRBV6-1 and TRBJ2-1; 11 nucleotides align to TRBD1. Unmatched junction bases numbered 7, after V lost 5 bases and J lost 7 bases. Germline loops: CDR1 MNHNS, CDR2 SASEGT. The CDR3 sequence is 15 residues long. In nucleotides, the CDR3 is TGTGCCAGCAGTAAAATCGGGACAGGGGGGAATGAGCAGTTCTTC. This encodes CASSKIGTGGNEQFF.

The J gene is TRBJ2-5, the V gene TRBV7-6; no clear D. Germline V gives CDR1 SGHVS, CDR2 FNYEAQ. The CDR3 runs to 14 residues. Trimming removed 2 bases from V and 2 bases from J, with 9 bases in between. The CDR3 reads CASSLTSGQETQYF. The DNA for the CDR3 is TGTGCCAGCAGCTTAACTTCAGGACAAGAGACCCAGTACTTC.

This clone was detected a few times. The CDR3 nucleotides read TGCGCCAGCAGTTTTACAGGGGACACTGAAGCTTTCTTT. It yields the protein CASSFTGDTEAFF. The chain combines TRBV10-1 with TRBJ1-1; 7 nucleotides match TRBD1. Per the germline V gene, CDR1 is WNHNN and CDR2 is SYGVQD (reference sequence). The V and J ends lost 5 bases and 3 bases, in that order; junction bases with no gene match: 3. The CDR3 spans 13 residues.

CDR3 nucleotides: TGTGCCAGCAGCTTAGCGGGACAGAAGGGAGGAAACACCATATATTTT. Translation gives CASSLAGQKGGNTIYF. The chain couples TRBV7-2 to TRBJ1-3, with 7 bases fitting TRBD1. Germline CDR1 is SGHTA and CDR2 is FQGNSA. This CDR3 spans 16 amino acids. V dropped 0 bases and J dropped 4; count of bases not matched to a gene: 6.

This clone has more than one count but fewer than ten. V is TRBV14 and J is TRBJ2-6; 7 bases align to TRBD2. Germline lookup yields CDR1 SGHDN and CDR2 FVKESK. With V trimmed by 6 bases and J by 3 bases, 14 bases remained unmatched. This CDR3 has 18 residues. CDR3: CASRRAGPTLGGANVLTF. The DNA of the CDR3 is TGTGCCAGCAGACGAGCGGGACCAACCCTGGGTGGGGCCAACGTCCTGACTTTC.

This sequence joins TRBV2 and TRBJ1-2; D gene ambiguous. This CDR3 comprises 11 residues. Trimming took 8 bases from V and 0 from J, leaving 4 bases between them. The germline gives CDR1 SNHLY, CDR2 FYNNEI. CDR3 DNA: TGTGCCAGCCAGGCTAACTATGGCTACACCTTC. Its protein product is CASQANYGYTF.

The gene calls are TRBV7-3 and TRBJ1-2, with 8 bases matching TRBD1. V was clipped by 3 bases and J by 9 bases; unmatched bases: 6. CDR1 SGHTA and CDR2 FQGTGA come from the germline V gene. This CDR3 has 13 amino acids. Here the CDR3 DNA reads TGTGCCAGCAGCTTCGGGACAGGACCTAGCTACACCTTC. This encodes CASSFGTGPSYTF. The full variable domain, in which reference TRBV7-3 and TRBJ1-2 provide the parts outside the CDR3, is GAGVSQTPSNKVTEKGKYVELRCDPISGHTALYWYRQSLGQGPEFLIYFQGTGAADDSGLPNDRFFAVRPEGSVSTLKIQRTERGDSAVYLCASSFGTGPSYTFGSGTRLTVV.

The chain joins TRBV19 to TRBJ1-2; TRBD1 is a possible D gene (5 bases). Germline V CDR1 and CDR2: LNHDA, SQIVND (reference sequence). The length of the CDR3 is 12 residues. Trimming removed 7 bases from V and 3 bases from J, with 9 bases in between. This CDR3 is CASIGRDYGYTF. CDR3 nucleotides: TGTGCCAGTATCGGCAGGGACTATGGCTACACCTTC.

CDR3 region: CASSGAPRGETQYF. The CDR3 DNA sequence: TGCGCTTCCTCGGGGGCGCCCCGGGGGGAGACCCAGTACTTC. The V gene is TRBV10-1, the J gene TRBJ2-5; either TRBD1 or TRBD2 may supply D (6 bases each). There are 14 residues in the CDR3. Germline loops: CDR1 WNHNN, CDR2 SYGVQD (reference sequence).

The chain employs TRBV5-4 and TRBJ1-3, with 8 bases lining up with TRBD1. Per germline, CDR1 SGHNT and CDR2 YYREEE (reference sequence). J lost 0 bases, V lost 2 bases, and 4 bases had no gene match. This CDR3 contains 16 residues. CDR3 loop: CASSFPDRASGNTIYF. The CDR3 region has the DNA TGTGCCAGCAGCTTCCCGGACAGGGCCTCTGGAAACACCATATATTTT.

This sequence joins TRBV9 and TRBJ2-1; 11 bases are a match to TRBD1. Germline assignment: CDR1 SGDLS and CDR2 YYNGEE. The CDR3 consists of 14 residues. V dropped 5 bases and J dropped 9; count of bases not matched to a gene: 7. CDR3 region: CASRGQGELGEQFF. As DNA, the CDR3 is TGTGCCAGCAGGGGACAGGGGGAATTGGGTGAGCAGTTCTTC.